This entry lists 17 T cell receptor beta chains sequenced from one sample in a study of T cells in tuberculosis. TCRdb's table, derived via immunoSEQ multiplex PCR, lists solely in-frame clones and lacks some. The table has 38,000 or so clones, roughly 96% seen once. Sequenced sample: PBMCs. These receptors all stem from a donor between 5 and 29 years old with latent tuberculosis or without tuberculosis infection.

The V call is TRBV10-3, the J call TRBJ2-7, with D possibly matching TRBD2 (6 bases). V dropped 0 bases and J dropped 2 bases, with 17 bases sitting between them. The CDR3 is 17 residues long. Germline V CDR1 and CDR2: ENHRY, SYGVKD. This CDR3 is CAISESRGTYPTYEQYF. In DNA, the CDR3 is TGTGCCATCAGTGAGTCCCGAGGGACTTACCCCACCTACGAGCAGTACTTC.

The V call is TRBV19, the J call TRBJ2-7, with 8 bases matching TRBD1. Germline V CDR1 and CDR2: LNHDA, SQIVND (reference sequence). The CDR3 is made up of 14 amino acids. Losses at the gene ends were 5 bases for V and 6 bases for J; bases not matched to a gene: 9. The CDR3 DNA sequence: TGTGCCAGTAGTTACAGGGGGACCCAAGGCGAGCAGTACTTC. The encoded protein is CASSYRGTQGEQYF.

The chain joins TRBV27 to TRBJ1-6, with TRBD1 matching over 8 bases. This CDR3 is built from 17 residues. J lost 5 bases, V lost 6 bases, and 12 bases had no gene match. Looked up from germline, CDR1 is MNHEY and CDR2 is SMNVEV (reference sequence). CDR3 sequence reads: CASSWTGLEANNSPLHF. As DNA, the CDR3 is TGTGCCAGCAGCTGGACAGGGCTCGAGGCAAATAATTCACCCCTCCACTTT.

The chain carries TRBV7-2 and TRBJ1-2; 10 nucleotides agree with TRBD1. Germline CDR1 reads SGHTA; CDR2 reads FQGNSA. The CDR3 has 17 residues. Trimming at V came to 2 bases and at J to 9 bases, leaving 15 bases not matched to a gene. This CDR3 is CASSLRGTGQGRGSYTF. For the CDR3, the DNA is TGTGCCAGCAGCTTAAGGGGGACGGGACAGGGGAGAGGAAGCTACACCTTC.

CDR3 in amino acids: CASKGVSPLHF. CDR3 nucleotide sequence: TGTGCCAGCAAGGGGGTTTCACCCCTCCACTTT. The rearrangement links TRBV6-1 to TRBJ1-6, with D possibly being TRBD1 (6 bases). Germline CDR1 MNHNS, CDR2 SASEGT. The CDR3 spans 11 residues. V was shortened by 7 bases and J by 9 bases, with 7 bases between the two germline ends.

V is TRBV7-9 and J is TRBJ2-2; D not resolved. The CDR3 loop spans 16 amino acids. Trimming left V 6 bases short and J 4 bases short, with 18 bases between. CDR1 is SEHNR, CDR2 FQNEAQ, per germline (reference sequence). In DNA form, the CDR3 reads TGTGCCAGCAGTCTCGACGGCACCTGGAGCACCGGGGAGCTGTTTTTT. It encodes CASSLDGTWSTGELFF.

V usage is TRBV6-4 and J usage is TRBJ2-7; 12 bases are a match to TRBD2. V shed 4 bases and J 2 bases; nucleotides not matched to a gene: 0. The CDR3 runs 14 residues. The germline gives CDR1 MRHNA, CDR2 SNTAGT. The CDR3 spells CASSASGGAYEQYF. CDR3 bases: TGTGCCAGCAGTGCTAGCGGGGGGGCCTACGAGCAGTACTTC.

This chain connects TRBV30 to TRBJ2-7; TRBD1 matches at 8 bases. V lost 4 bases, J lost 6 bases, and 8 bases stayed unmatched. The CDR3 is made up of 13 amino acids. CDR1 and CDR2 from the germline V gene are GTSNPN and SVGIG (reference sequence). The DNA of the CDR3 is TGTGCCTGGAAGAAGGACAGGGTAGGCGAGCAGTACTTC. It translates to CAWKKDRVGEQYF. The full variable domain, completed using reference TRBV30 and TRBJ2-7, is SQTIHQWPATLVQPVGSPLSLECTVEGTSNPNLYWYRQAAGRGLQLLFYSVGIGQISSEVPQNLSASRPQDRQFILSSKKLLLSDSGFYLCAWKKDRVGEQYFGPGTRLTVT.

The chain links TRBV10-1 to TRBJ2-2; TRBD2 agrees at 8 bases. The CDR3 runs 15 residues. Germline V gives CDR1 WNHNN, CDR2 SYGVQD (reference sequence). The V gene end was trimmed by 11 bases and the J gene end by 2 bases; junction bases not matched to a gene: 10. CDR3: CALRGGTGNTGELFF. CDR3 DNA sequence: TGCGCCCTTCGGGGGGGGACCGGAAACACCGGGGAGCTGTTTTTT.

The V gene is TRBV28, the J gene TRBJ2-3, with 13 bases matching TRBD2. With 4 bases clipped from V and 2 bases from J, the junction kept 6 bases outside the gene matches. The CDR3 runs to 17 residues. Germline CDR1 reads MDHEN; CDR2 reads SYDVKM. The CDR3 reads CASSSPGLAGFTDTQYF. In DNA form, the CDR3 reads TGTGCCAGCAGTTCTCCGGGACTAGCGGGGTTCACAGATACGCAGTATTTT.

The rearrangement links TRBV4-2 to TRBJ2-3; no firm D call. The CDR3 has 11 residues. Germline V gene lookup returns CDR1 LGHNA and CDR2 YNFKEQ. V was shortened by 1 base and J by 7 bases, with 3 bases between the two germline ends. CDR3 protein: CASSQAYTQYF. In DNA form, the CDR3 reads TGTGCCAGCAGCCAAGCATATACGCAGTATTTT.

The DNA for the CDR3 is TGTGCCAGCAGCGTAGGGGGAACTAATGAAAAACTGTTTTTT. This encodes CASSVGGTNEKLFF. The J gene is TRBJ1-4, the V gene TRBV5-4; D may be TRBD1 (6 bases). Germline CDR1 reads SGHNT; CDR2 reads YYREEE (reference sequence). The CDR3 consists of 14 residues. Trimming removed 4 bases at V and 1 base at J, with 8 bases between.

This chain uses TRBV5-1 with TRBJ2-2; 7 nucleotides match TRBD1. Per germline, CDR1 SGHRS and CDR2 YFSETQ. The CDR3 is 15 residues long. J lost 6 bases, V lost 0 bases, and 5 bases had no gene match. DNA of the CDR3: TGCGCCAGCAGCTTGGAGAGGGGGCAGGCCGGGGAGCTGTTTTTT. It yields the protein CASSLERGQAGELFF.

This chain uses TRBV11-2 with TRBJ1-1, with TRBD1 matching 8 bases. Germline-derived CDR1 and CDR2 are SGHAT and FQNNGV. The junction had 7 bases not matched to a gene; V was cut back by 5 bases and J by 5 bases. The length of the CDR3 is 14 residues. The CDR3 protein is CASSPGQGGTEAFF. For the CDR3, the DNA is TGTGCCAGCAGCCCCGGACAGGGTGGGACTGAAGCTTTCTTT.

The V gene is TRBV6-4, the J gene TRBJ2-3; 8 nucleotides match TRBD2. The junction had 7 bases not matched to a gene; V was cut back by 2 bases and J by 0 bases. Germline CDR1 and CDR2: MRHNA and SNTAGT. The CDR3 loop spans 17 amino acids. In nucleotides, the CDR3 is TGTGCCAGCAGTGACGTTCCGGCGGGGGGAAGCACAGATACGCAGTATTTT. Translation gives CASSDVPAGGSTDTQYF.

The V call is TRBV15, the J call TRBJ1-4, with D possibly matching TRBD1 (6 bases). Trimming removed 5 bases at V and 7 bases at J, with 17 bases between. The CDR3 is made up of 15 amino acids. CDR1 and CDR2 (germline): LNHNV, YYDKDF (reference sequence). The CDR3 loop reads CATSGSQGYSEKLFF. Written as DNA, the CDR3 is TGTGCCACCAGCGGGTCACAGGGCTATTCTGAAAAACTGTTTTTT.

The chain uses TRBV7-6 and TRBJ1-1, with unresolved D. The CDR3 consists of 14 residues. Germline V gives CDR1 SGHVS, CDR2 FNYEAQ. The germline V and J ends were trimmed by 1 base and 2 bases, with 8 bases remaining between them. CDR3 residues: CASSLDRSNTEAFF. In DNA, the CDR3 is TGTGCCAGCAGCTTAGACAGATCCAACACTGAAGCTTTCTTT.